This entry lists 32 T cell receptor beta chains sequenced from one sample in a study of early T cells in non-severe SARS-CoV-2 infection. TCRdb passed the 5' RACE reads through MiXCR, listing each CDR3 protein once. Of some 58,000 distinct CDR3 sequences in the sample, roughly 12% are singletons; the top ten hold nearly 3%. The sample in question was whole blood, obtained at baseline. The receptors were gathered from an adult who was a healthcare worker with PCR-confirmed SARS-CoV-2 infection or an uninfected control (not recorded which).

The chain links TRBV3-1 to TRBJ1-2; D uncertain. Germline CDR1 and CDR2: LGHDT and YNNKEL (reference sequence). The CDR3 runs to 15 residues. V was shortened by 5 bases and J by 4 bases, with 17 bases between the two germline ends. The CDR3 DNA follows: TGTGCCAGCAGCAAAACCATGGAGGCCTCCTATGGCTACACCTTC. Translating gives CASSKTMEASYGYTF.

This clonotype came up many times. The genes are TRBV9 and TRBJ2-5; D is possibly TRBD2 (6 bases). CDR1 is SGDLS, CDR2 YYNGEE, per germline. The length of the CDR3 is 12 residues. V lost 5 bases, J lost 5 bases, and 10 bases lay in between. Written as DNA, the CDR3 is TGTGCCAGCAGTGGGACTCTGGAGACCCAGTACTTC. It translates to CASSGTLETQYF.

This clonotype was detected a few times. The chain carries TRBV19 and TRBJ2-3; 8 bases map to TRBD2. This CDR3 is 14 amino acids long. The germline CDR1 and CDR2 sequences are LNHDA and SQIVND (reference sequence). V shed 7 bases, J shed 0 bases, and the junction held 3 bases outside the gene matches. The CDR3 coding sequence is TGTGCCAGTACGAAGCGGGGGAGCACAGATACGCAGTATTTT. Protein product: CASTKRGSTDTQYF.

The V and J genes are TRBV11-3 and TRBJ2-1; a weak D match, TRBD2 (5 bases). In germline, CDR1 is SGHNT, CDR2 YENEEA. The CDR3 totals 15 residues. V was clipped by 1 base and J by 3 bases, with 10 bases between them. CDR3 in amino acids: CASSLGRGSYNEQFF. The CDR3 DNA is TGTGCCAGCAGCTTAGGTCGGGGAAGCTACAATGAGCAGTTCTTC.

This clonotype was picked up a small number of times. CDR3 sequence: CSANLLGLAVPYEQYF. The CDR3 DNA sequence: TGCAGTGCCAATCTTTTAGGCCTAGCGGTGCCATACGAGCAGTACTTC. The chain recombines TRBV20-1 with TRBJ2-7; TRBD2 matches at 7 bases. With V trimmed by 6 bases and J by 4 bases, 18 bases remained unmatched. This CDR3 region has 16 residues. From germline, CDR1 is DFQATT and CDR2 SNEGSKA (reference sequence).

This clonotype was recorded a few times. The rearrangement uses TRBV12-3 or TRBV12-4 and TRBJ1-5; D gene unclear. This CDR3 is built from 16 residues. Trimming cost V 5 bases and J 0 bases, with 14 bases left between them. The CDR3 sequence is CASSKGAGVSNQPQHF. The CDR3 DNA is TGTGCCAGCAGTAAGGGCGCCGGGGTTAGCAATCAGCCCCAGCATTTT.

Ten or more counts support this clonotype. The rearrangement uses TRBV2 and TRBJ2-3; no reliable D call. V lost 0 bases to trimming and J lost 6 bases, with 7 bases between them. CDR3 length: 13 residues. Germline CDR1 reads SNHLY; CDR2 reads FYNNEI. The CDR3 DNA is TGTGCCAGCAGTGAAGCGCCGCGGGATACGCAGTATTTT. This codes for CASSEAPRDTQYF.

This clonotype came up a few times. This rearrangement joins TRBV20-1 to TRBJ1-4, with unresolved D. The CDR3 extends over 12 amino acids. Germline V gene lookup returns CDR1 DFQATT and CDR2 SNEGSKA (reference sequence). The V gene lost 5 bases and the J gene lost 14 bases, with 18 bases spanning the gap. CDR3 sequence reads: CSAYHRNVGLFF. The CDR3 DNA is TGCAGTGCTTACCACCGAAATGTAGGCCTGTTTTTT.

This clonotype was found a few times. The chain links TRBV7-2 to TRBJ2-5; the D is unclear. Germline V gene lookup returns CDR1 SGHTA and CDR2 FQGNSA. The V gene lost 1 base and the J gene lost 6 bases, with 6 bases spanning the gap. This CDR3 contains 12 residues. Here the CDR3 reads CASSLVTQTQYF. DNA of the CDR3: TGTGCCAGCAGCTTAGTAACACAGACCCAGTACTTC.

Turning to this clonotype: The junction and the germline gene differ at one end; a read error may be behind it. CDR3 coding DNA: TGTGCTAGCAGCCCGGACAGGGCAAATGAGCAGTTCTTC. It encodes CASSPDRANEQFF. V gene TRBV7-7 combines with J gene TRBJ2-1; 8 nucleotides align to TRBD1. Germline V gene lookup returns CDR1 SSHAT and CDR2 FNYEAQ (reference sequence). This CDR3 is built from 13 residues.

This clonotype was found a few times. The V gene is TRBV9, the J gene TRBJ1-1; the D gene is possibly TRBD1 (6 bases). CDR1 is SGDLS and CDR2 is YYNGEE in the germline V gene. This CDR3 is 15 amino acids long. Trimming pared 2 bases from V and 1 base from J, leaving 12 bases between. CDR3 bases: TGTGCCAGCAGCGTGGGGGCGACAGGGAACACTGAAGCTTTCTTT. This gives the protein CASSVGATGNTEAFF.

This clonotype has at least ten counts. The chain employs TRBV4-3 and TRBJ1-4; 9 nucleotides align to TRBD1. The germline CDR1 and CDR2 sequences are LGHNA and YSLEER. The CDR3 extends over 15 amino acids. J was trimmed by 9 bases and V by 0 bases; bases with no gene match: 5. The CDR3 DNA reads TGCGCCAGCAGCCAAGATTCAGGACAGGGGCAAAAACTGTTTTTT. Encoded protein: CASSQDSGQGQKLFF.

V is TRBV12-3 or TRBV12-4 and J is TRBJ2-1; D gene unclear. Trimming shortened V by 4 bases and J by 9 bases, and 7 bases separated the two germline ends. The CDR3 covers 11 residues. CDR3: CASSSGGEQFF. Written as DNA, the CDR3 is TGTGCCAGCAGTTCGGGCGGTGAGCAGTTCTTC.

This clonotype showed up just a few times. The chain is built from TRBV9 and TRBJ1-1; 8 bases are shared with TRBD1. With 0 bases clipped from V and 4 bases from J, the junction kept 5 bases outside the gene matches. The CDR3 is made up of 15 amino acids. Germline values: CDR1 SGDLS, CDR2 YYNGEE. The CDR3 is CASSVGHRGTTEAFF. The CDR3 DNA sequence: TGTGCCAGCAGCGTAGGGCACAGGGGGACCACTGAAGCTTTCTTT. Variable domain in full (rest from reference TRBV9 and TRBJ1-1): DSGVTQTPKHLITATGQRVTLRCSPRSGDLSVYWYQQSLDQGLQFLIQYYNGEERAKGNILERFSAQQFPDLHSELNLSSLELGDSALYFCASSVGHRGTTEAFFGQGTRLTVV.

This clonotype was seen a handful of times. The V call is TRBV7-2, the J call TRBJ1-3; 7 bases are a match to TRBD1. The germline V gene encodes CDR1 SGHTA and CDR2 FQGNSA. The length of the CDR3 is 20 residues. Trimming cost V 3 bases and J 1 base; bases outside gene matches: 18. The CDR3 is CASSFGAGQLFRSSGNTIYF. CDR3 DNA sequence: TGTGCCAGCAGCTTTGGGGCGGGACAGCTATTCCGAAGTTCTGGAAACACCATATATTTT.

This rearrangement joins TRBV3-1 to TRBJ2-3; no reliable D call. V lost 3 bases, J lost 2 bases, and 9 bases lay in between. CDR3 length equals 14 residues. Germline CDR1 is LGHDT and CDR2 is YNNKEL (reference sequence). The CDR3 region has the DNA TGTGCCAGCAGCCAGTTCGCGTTCACAGATACGCAGTATTTT. It specifies CASSQFAFTDTQYF.

Comment on this clonotype: Given a much more abundant clone one base away, this may be a read error. The chain couples TRBV16 to TRBJ2-7; either TRBD1 or TRBD2 may supply D (6 bases each). The CDR3 consists of 14 residues. Germline V gene sequence: CDR1 KGHSY, CDR2 FQNENV. V was shortened by 4 bases and J by 1 base, with 11 bases between the two germline ends. CDR3 bases: TGTGCCAGCAGCCCGAGGGGGGATTCCTACGAGCAGTACTTC. Protein: CASSPRGDSYEQYF.

This clonotype was counted a few times. The genes are TRBV12-3 or TRBV12-4 and TRBJ1-1; a possible D gene is TRBD1 (5 bases). The CDR3 totals 14 residues. Trimming took off 3 bases at V and 1 base at J, with 9 bases between the two ends. CDR3: CASSFAGSNTEAFF. CDR3 DNA: TGTGCCAGCAGTTTTGCAGGGTCGAACACTGAAGCTTTCTTT.

The table lists this clonotype with many counts. The rearrangement joins TRBV7-8 to TRBJ2-2; D remains ambiguous. The CDR3 has 15 residues. V lost 0 bases, J lost 3 bases, and 8 bases lay in between. Germline V gene sequence: CDR1 SGHVS, CDR2 FQNEAQ. The CDR3 region has the DNA TGTGCCAGCAGCTTAGCCCTCGGTGACACCGGGGAGCTGTTTTTT. Translated: CASSLALGDTGELFF.

The chain uses TRBV6-2 or TRBV6-3 and TRBJ1-2; D not resolved. CDR1 is MNHEY, CDR2 SVGEGT, per germline. This CDR3 contains 11 residues. Trimming removed 1 base from V and 9 bases from J, with 6 bases in between. The CDR3 coding sequence is TGTGCCAGCAGTTACTGGGGAAGCTACACCTTC. Residues: CASSYWGSYTF.

There are a few counts of this clonotype. The J gene is TRBJ2-3, the V gene TRBV4-1; D not resolved. This CDR3 comprises 12 residues. Germline CDR1 reads MGHRA; CDR2 reads YSYEKL. With 0 bases removed from V and 10 bases from J, the gap between germline ends came to 8 bases. CDR3 sequence reads: CASSQDLLPQYF. The CDR3 nucleotides are TGCGCCAGCAGCCAAGATCTCCTGCCGCAGTATTTT.

This clonotype appeared many times. This sequence joins TRBV2 and TRBJ1-3; no clear D. The length of the CDR3 is 11 residues. Trimming left V 6 bases short and J 7 bases short, with 7 bases between. Germline V gives CDR1 SNHLY, CDR2 FYNNEI. CDR3 amino acids: CASSRINTIYF. The DNA for the CDR3 is TGTGCCAGCAGCAGGATCAACACCATATATTTT.

This chain uses TRBV6-5 with TRBJ2-7, with TRBD1 as a possible D gene (6 bases). CDR3 size: 15 residues. CDR1 and CDR2 (germline): MNHEY, SVGAGI. V shed 4 bases and J shed 0 bases, with 13 bases lying between them. The CDR3 DNA follows: TGTGCCAGCAGTTTTACGGACAGCCTCTCCTACGAGCAGTACTTC. Amino acids: CASSFTDSLSYEQYF.

The V gene is TRBV11-1, the J gene TRBJ2-3; D might be TRBD1 or TRBD2, each matching 7 bases. This CDR3 region has 15 residues. The V gene's germline CDR1 is SGHAT and CDR2 FQDESV (reference sequence). V was cut by 5 bases and J by 3 bases, with 15 bases left in between. CDR3 in amino acids: CASSRQGGATDTQYF. DNA for the CDR3: TGTGCCAGCAGCAGGCAGGGGGGGGCGACAGATACGCAGTATTTT.

In its sample, this clonotype was seen a few times. The rearrangement uses TRBV11-2 and TRBJ2-5; unclear D gene. Deletions cut 3 bases from V and 3 bases from J, with 11 bases between. Germline V gene lookup returns CDR1 SGHAT and CDR2 FQNNGV. The CDR3 totals 14 residues. CDR3 region: CASSFHSAEETQYF. The CDR3 DNA sequence: TGTGCCAGCAGCTTTCATTCTGCCGAAGAGACCCAGTACTTC.

This clonotype occurred a few times. The CDR3 region is CSVATQGAQTETQYF. In nucleotides, the CDR3 is TGCAGCGTCGCTACACAGGGGGCCCAGACAGAGACCCAGTACTTC. The chain uses TRBV29-1 and TRBJ2-5; TRBD1 aligns across 9 bases. CDR1 and CDR2 (germline): SQVTM, ANQGSEA. After removal of 6 bases from V and 4 bases from J, the junction contained 12 bases not matched to a gene. The CDR3 covers 15 residues.

This clonotype has more than one count but fewer than ten. The chain recombines TRBV15 with TRBJ1-4, with D unresolved. The CDR3 is 14 amino acids. CDR1 and CDR2 (germline): LNHNV, YYDKDF (reference sequence). V was trimmed by 1 base and J by 5 bases, leaving 8 bases between them. The CDR3 DNA reads TGTGCCACCAGCAGAGGATCAGAGAATGAAAAACTGTTTTTT. This sequence encodes CATSRGSENEKLFF.

This clonotype was seen a few times. The genes are TRBV11-2 and TRBJ1-2; 8 nucleotides match TRBD1. This CDR3 contains 14 residues. With 5 bases clipped from V and 7 bases from J, the junction kept 9 bases outside the gene matches. The germline V gene encodes CDR1 SGHAT and CDR2 FQNNGV. The CDR3 DNA reads TGTGCCAGCAGCACTCCCAGGGGGCGACGTGGCTACACCTTC. This translates into CASSTPRGRRGYTF. Variable domain in full (rest from reference TRBV11-2 and TRBJ1-2): EAGVAQSPRYKIIEKRQSVAFWCNPISGHATLYWYQQILGQGPKLLIQFQNNGVVDDSQLPKDRFSAERLKGVDSTLKIQPAKLEDSAVYLCASSTPRGRRGYTFGSGTRLTVV.

J is TRBJ2-6 and V is TRBV7-2, with D unresolved. V was trimmed by 10 bases and J by 0 bases, leaving 10 bases between them. The CDR3 spans 14 residues. Germline V gene sequence: CDR1 SGHTA, CDR2 FQGNSA. CDR3 residues: CATREDSGANVLTF. As DNA, the CDR3 is TGTGCCACCCGTGAGGACTCTGGGGCCAACGTCCTGACTTTC.

This clonotype has a count of ten or more. The genes are TRBV2 and TRBJ2-2; 7 nucleotides agree with TRBD1. Germline CDR1 and CDR2: SNHLY and FYNNEI. V was clipped by 6 bases and J by 0 bases; unmatched bases: 7. The CDR3 has 16 amino acids. The CDR3 DNA follows: TGTGCCAGCAGGCGTACCGGGACAGCGAACACCGGGGAGCTGTTTTTT. It translates to CASRRTGTANTGELFF.

The chain carries TRBV25-1 and TRBJ2-3; 13 positions match TRBD2. Germline CDR1 MGHDK, CDR2 SYGVNS. The CDR3 covers 14 residues. The V segment lost 5 bases and the J segment 6 bases; nucleotides outside the gene matches: 2. The DNA for the CDR3 is TGTGCCAGCAGTCCGACTAGCGGGGGGGATACGCAGTATTTT. It is translated as CASSPTSGGDTQYF. The whole variable domain, filled in from reference TRBV25-1 and TRBJ2-3, reads EADIYQTPRYLVIGTGKKITLECSQTMGHDKMYWYQQDPGMELHLIHYSYGVNSTEKGDLSSESTVSRIRTEHFPLTLESARPSHTSQYLCASSPTSGGDTQYFGPGTRLTVL.

The sample holds many counts of this clonotype. This chain connects TRBV9 to TRBJ2-2; 12 bases fit TRBD2. The CDR3 is 18 amino acids. Per germline, CDR1 SGDLS and CDR2 YYNGEE. The trim removed 3 bases at V and 4 bases at J, leaving 10 bases unmatched. The CDR3 loop is CASSAGVRTSGTTGELFF. As DNA, the CDR3 is TGTGCCAGCAGCGCGGGGGTAAGGACTAGCGGGACCACCGGGGAGCTGTTTTTT.